The rows below give T cell receptor beta chains drawn from one sample of a study of cytomegalovirus exposure and HLA in healthy donors. TCRdb's table, derived via immunoSEQ multiplex PCR, lists solely in-frame clones and lacks some. The sample records 150,000 to 200,000 clones, roughly four fifths being singletons. The sample was PBMCs. The receptor set was obtained from a man aged 18 to 30 in good health and CMV-seronegative. Each CDR3 is given without its conserved first and last residue.

V gene | CDR3 length | CDR3 protein
TRBV27 | 14 | ASSLLGQLRAGELF
TRBV6-5 | 11 | ASSYSLSAEAF
TRBV18 | 11 | ASSPSPDSPLH
TRBV5-1 | 12 | ASRSQLGPYEQY
TRBV7-9 | 12 | ASSLTGQPYEQY
TRBV5-1 | 12 | ASSHISTPGEQY
TRBV6-1 | 13 | ASSERGQRNTEAF
TRBV5-4 | 11 | ASSLDASYEQY
TRBV2 | 13 | ASRNLGGLENTIY
TRBV2 | 12 | ASSAREGNTEAF
TRBV25-1 | 10 | ASSEQARGYT
TRBV19 | 13 | ASSRPGLGAYGYT
TRBV4-1 | 12 | ASSQRDTGYEQY
TRBV29-1 | 9 | SVVTGWTQY
TRBV5-6 | 11 | ASSFERVETQY
TRBV19 | 10 | ASAGQVSRAF
TRBV19 | 16 | ASSLLLDRGRVGYGYT
TRBV18 | 11 | ASSLTGDQPQH
TRBV5-6 | 11 | ASSSLETYEQY
TRBV19 | 15 | ASSPSPGVAGANVLT
TRBV5-5 | 12 | ASSLARSHPEAF
TRBV30 | 10 | ALGLGGNEQY
TRBV30 | 12 | AWRGLASTDTQY
TRBV7-9 | 15 | ASSRSLAGRGTGELF
TRBV25-1 | 15 | ASSPGLAGVRTDTQY
TRBV6-1 | 13 | ASSQLAGDAGELF
TRBV4-1 | 17 | ASSQAITSGRGPQNIQY
TRBV27 | 12 | ASTDGRGTDTQY
TRBV7-9 | 12 | ASSPRQGNYGYT
TRBV27 | 14 | ASSPSVRVFHYEQY
TRBV6-6 | 12 | ATGTGRNNEKLF
TRBV6-6 | 10 | ASSYGRVEQF
TRBV10-2 | 15 | ASSESMGGRAYNEQF
TRBV6-1 | 13 | ASTPGGGVGQPQH
TRBV27 | 13 | ASSFLAGGNNEQF
TRBV9 | 13 | ASSVGTGATYEQY
TRBV5-4 | 13 | ASSLASGVNSPLH
TRBV27 | 12 | ASSWSGGGETQY
TRBV21-1 | 16 | ASSKLGSRGVLTGELF
TRBV5-5 | 13 | ASSKTSRYTDTQY
TRBV27 | 14 | ASSSDRLSRRETQY
TRBV4-1 | 10 | ASSQTSYGYT